This TCR beta chain emerged from a study of blood T cell repertoires in COVID-19. In the case of this clone: The same CDR3 can be traced to other DNA sequences in this sample.

Germline CDR1 reads SGHNT; CDR2 reads YYREEE (reference sequence). The CDR3 sequence is 15 residues long. J gave up 2 bases and V 4 bases, and 1 base lay outside the gene matches. Using immunoSEQ multiplex PCR, the repertoire was profiled, and TCRdb retains in-frame clones only, with some absent. The sample includes around 130,000 clones, 85% of them seen just once. The V call is TRBV5-4, the J call TRBJ2-1, with 12 nucleotides matching TRBD2. Sequencing input: peripheral blood. This clonotype was obtained from a human donor in a cohort sampled during active COVID-19. CDR3: CASSPSGRAYNEQFF. In nucleotides, the CDR3 is TGTGCCAGCAGCCCTAGCGGGAGGGCCTACAATGAGCAGTTCTTC.